The present T cell receptor (beta chain) was sequenced within a study of long-term antiretroviral therapy in people with HIV (dated by TCRdb to between 2020 and 2023). About the investigation overall: The earliest samples were collected roughly a decade before the 2015 WHO recommendation for immediate ART, at a time when ART was usually postponed until CD4 counts fell. Whether ART initiation and durable HIV suppression were associated with changes in peripheral blood TRB repertoire composition and diversity was tested in a retrospective serial study. A total of under 250 cryopreserved PBMC samples came from approximately 30 adults with confirmed HIV infection and were collected serially over a mean of about six years (range 1-12). Among the 30 to 35 participants with HIV, eleven to twelve were female. No cross-contamination during QIAcube processing turned up in test extractions that ran a monoclonal T-cell line alongside some 34 polyclonal samples.

The germline V gene (reference sequence) specifies SGHKS as CDR1 and YYEKEE as CDR2. Compared with germline, V lacks 4 bases and J lacks 4 bases; bases without a gene match: 2. The CDR3 goes from the cysteine to the phenylalanine over 13 residues. Of all the DNA, just the CDR3 is kept, 39 bases in frame from base 1. Inclusion was restricted to participants for whom at least one PBMC sample before ART initiation and at least two post-ART samples were available. Every participant with HIV received treatment in the United States of America. Cryopreserved samples of about 0.9-11 million PBMC were thawed and washed before DNA extraction. At the time of the earliest PBMC sample, participants with HIV were aged between roughly 20 and 54 years. PBMC samples from each participant spanned 1-4 timepoints before ART initiation and 2-8 timepoints after ART initiation, with a median of 7 samples. For every participant, serial HIV viral load, CD4+ T-cell count, ART history and demographic data were obtained. A Qiagen kit on a QIAcube was used to extract genomic DNA from unsorted PBMC, with samples processed in batches of 12.

Sequencing of the TRB variable region was done with the immunoSEQ hsTCRB v3.0 assay at survey level resolution. TRB sequencing targeted a depth of about 35,000-55,000 T-cell genomes per sample. An Illumina MiSeq with a v3 150-cycle kit was used to sequence the pooled TRB libraries. Regarding the original processing steps: Repertoire analysis was run in R within a reproducible Nextflow workflow that covered QC, data transformation and analysis. Custom analyses were implemented in LymphoSeq2, an R package for AIRR-Seq data exploration. A handful of samples that produced fewer than 5000 total TRB sequences were removed, so 200 or so HIV repertoires were analyzed. Among the approximately 180 retained HIV repertoires, some 60 were collected before ART initiation and 120 to 140 after ART initiation. Repertoires were downsampled to 5000 TRB nucleotide sequences, with summary statistics averaged over 100 downsampling iterations. Only TRB sequences with CDR3 regions of at least seven amino acids were retained for analysis. Diversity was assessed using a clonality score derived from Shannon entropy and using the Gini coefficient. In repertoire networks, the top 5000 CDR3 amino acid sequences were linked whenever an edit distance of one separated two sequences. For TRB CDR3 amino acid sequences, GLIPH2 was used to predict antigen specificity groups and MHC restriction. To flag known CMV, EBV, HIV or tissue antigen associations, CDR3 amino acid sequences were matched against VDJdb and McPAS-TCR. Pre-ART, post-ART and control groups were compared with Wilcoxon signed-rank tests and Holm-Bonferroni correction. In its TCRdb copy, this immuneACCESS table keeps in-frame sequences only and misses some clones. Where compared with another copy, unresolved V genes explain less than half of these, and the others have no known cause. D and trimming come from the DNA, and the V and J calls and clone size come from that table. For this sample the table gives more than 20,000 clones, of which 65% to 90% were detected only once. The ten largest clonotypes hold around 15% of the sample.

Broader findings and caveats from the paper: Inferences about post-ART repertoire changes are limited because no data were available on ART adherence, viral resistance or therapy changes. Starting ART was linked to a significant rise in TRB diversity, yet even with long-term ART the diversity remained significantly lower than in transplant donor controls. Since PBMC availability was limited, sequencing covered only the TCR beta chain, with no alpha chain pairing. CDR3 length ranges in HIV repertoires were narrower than in controls, and network structure suggested an antigen-experienced repertoire with only a slight naive shift after ART. Samples dated from the mid-2000s to the late 2010s, and the ART regimens used may be less effective than current ones. Unsorted PBMC were profiled instead of sorted CD4+ and CD8+ T cells because pre-ART samples had limited cell numbers. At every time point, the repertoire was dominated by expanded TRB clones first identified before ART initiation, although this dominance fluctuated and, in many PLHIV, declined after ART.

In this sample, this clone turned up a few times. Its antigen remains unidentified. Qualities for individual bases were not recorded, and no much larger clone is one base off. The sequences come from unsorted PBMCs, collected at the start of antiretroviral therapy, before treatment. Rearrangement joined TRBV5-5 to TRBJ2-7; 10 central nucleotides agree with TRBD1. This TCR derives from a woman younger than 30 with HIV. The base sequence is TGTGCCAGCAGCCGGGACAGGGGTTACGAGCAGTACTTC. It codes for CASSRDRGYEQYF.